The sequence of this T cell receptor beta chain was determined in a study of blood T cell repertoires in COVID-19. Study details: There were acute and convalescent COVID-19 samples, and they came from the United States, Italy and Spain. PBMCs, B-cell-depleted T cells, or T cells were the source of the cDNA or gDNA that made up the material.

In the study's own analysis: From reference gene primer amplification, estimates of nucleated cell counts were derived. Using immunoSEQ multiplex PCR, the repertoire was profiled, and TCRdb retains in-frame clones only, with some absent. V, J and clone size were drawn from that table, and D and trimming were deduced from the DNA. The sample holds some 14,000 clones, about 90% seen once. The CDR3 has 13 amino acids. Trimming left V 0 bases short and J 1 base short, with 4 bases between. Germline CDR1 SGHDN, CDR2 FVKESK. Sequencing input: peripheral blood. This TCR was recovered from a human donor in a cohort sampled during active COVID-19. The V and J genes are TRBV14 and TRBJ2-7, with no clear D. In nucleotides, the CDR3 is TGTGCCAGCAGCCAAGACAGATCCTACGAGCAGTACTTC. Translation gives CASSQDRSYEQYF.